These 17 T cell receptor beta chains share one sample of origin, sequenced in a study of Ad26.COV2.S vaccination and SARS-CoV-2 variants. As to treatment: around 19 received Ad26.COV2.S at low or high dose, single or two shots; 5 received placebo; per-sample allocation not given. Sampling was done on day 63 after the first vaccine or placebo injection. Some clones are missing from TCRdb's copy, which holds only in-frame ones; the method was immunoSEQ multiplex PCR. The sample includes hundreds of thousands of clones, about nine tenths of them seen just once. The starting material was peripheral blood, obtained in a trial of Ad26.COV2.S vaccine versus placebo. These receptors originate from a person aged 18-65 years who received the Ad26.COV2.S COVID-19 vaccine or a placebo.

This sequence joins TRBV19 and TRBJ1-5, with D tentatively TRBD1 (5 bases). Germline CDR1 reads LNHDA; CDR2 reads SQIVND (reference sequence). Trimming removed 6 bases from V and 5 bases from J, with 20 bases in between. CDR3 length: 16 residues. The CDR3 DNA reads TGTGCCAGTAGGGGGGAATTTGGCGGGGAATATCAGCCCCAGCATTTT. It translates to CASRGEFGGEYQPQHF.

This clone occurred a few times. The gene calls are TRBV24-1 and TRBJ2-7, with 7 bases matching TRBD1. The CDR3 has 16 residues. Germline CDR1 KGHDR, CDR2 SFDVKD. The V segment lost 3 bases and the J segment 4 bases; nucleotides outside the gene matches: 11. CDR3 DNA sequence: TGTGCCACCAGTGATCTCAGGGAAGGGGGCAGGTACGAGCAGTACTTC. It is translated as CATSDLREGGRYEQYF.

The chain is built from TRBV3-1 (or the pseudogene TRBV3-2) and TRBJ1-1; D is uncertain. CDR3 length equals 14 residues. The germline gives CDR1 LGHDT, CDR2 YNNKEL (reference sequence). Trimming stripped 2 bases from V and 1 base from J, with 8 bases between. CDR3 region: CASSQLNGNTEAFF. CDR3 DNA sequence: TGTGCCAGCAGCCAACTTAATGGGAACACTGAAGCTTTCTTT.

This clone has just one count. This chain links TRBV9 with TRBJ2-7; possibly TRBD1 for D (6 bases). V lost 4 bases and J lost 5, with 13 bases in between. CDR1 and CDR2 from the germline V gene are SGDLS and YYNGEE. This CDR3 is 13 amino acids long. For the CDR3, the DNA is TGTGCCAGCAGCACAGGGCTTAAAGACGAGCAGTACTTC. Translated, it gives CASSTGLKDEQYF.

The chain employs TRBV7-2 and TRBJ2-1; 9 nucleotides match TRBD1. The CDR3 length is 17 residues. J gave up 7 bases and V 6 bases, and 16 bases lay outside the gene matches. In germline, CDR1 is SGHTA, CDR2 FQGNSA. CDR3 coding DNA: TGTGCCAGCAGACCTTTCTATGGACAGGGGTTACCGAATGAGCAGTTCTTC. Its protein is CASRPFYGQGLPNEQFF.

This clone was recorded only once. The chain is built from TRBV5-1 and TRBJ2-1; 8 nucleotides match TRBD2. The CDR3 spans 16 residues. CDR1 is SGHRS, CDR2 YFSETQ, per germline. V lost 3 bases, J lost 3 bases, and 8 bases stayed unmatched. Here the CDR3 reads CASSSPPGTSYNEQFF. For the CDR3, the DNA is TGCGCCAGCAGCTCGCCCCCCGGGACTAGCTACAATGAGCAGTTCTTC. Variable domain in full (rest from reference TRBV5-1 and TRBJ2-1): KAGVTQTPRYLIKTRGQQVTLSCSPISGHRSVSWYQQTPGQGLQFLFEYFSETQRNKGNFPGRFSGRQFSNSRSEMNVSTLELGDSALYLCASSSPPGTSYNEQFFGPGTRLTVL.

A few counts support this clone. The chain uses TRBV4-3 and TRBJ1-2, with D maybe TRBD1 (5 bases). Per germline, CDR1 LGHNA and CDR2 YSLEER. The CDR3 length is 15 residues. Trimming cost V 0 bases and J 2 bases, with 10 bases left between them. The CDR3 protein is CASSQDDNRNYGYTF. CDR3 DNA sequence: TGCGCCAGCAGCCAAGATGATAACAGGAACTATGGCTACACCTTC.

The rearrangement links TRBV29-1 to TRBJ1-1; 8 bases fit TRBD1. Germline loops: CDR1 SQVTM, CDR2 ANQGSEA. CDR3 length: 14 amino acids. V lost 1 base to trimming and J lost 7 bases; unmatched junction nucleotides: 8. The CDR3 protein is CSVEVGTGAGEAFF. The DNA for the CDR3 is TGCAGCGTTGAAGTCGGGACAGGCGCGGGTGAAGCTTTCTTT.

In this sample, this clone turned up once. The rearrangement uses TRBV9 and TRBJ1-5, with 10 positions matching TRBD1. The CDR3 has 15 amino acids. Looked up from germline, CDR1 is SGDLS and CDR2 is YYNGEE. V lost 3 bases to trimming and J lost 2 bases; unmatched junction nucleotides: 2. The CDR3 loop reads CASSDGTGGNQPQHF. The DNA of the CDR3 is TGTGCCAGCAGCGACGGGACAGGGGGCAATCAGCCCCAGCATTTT.

The chain has TRBV6-2 or TRBV6-3 and TRBJ2-7; D gene unclear. Germline V CDR1 and CDR2: MNHEY, SVGEGT. This CDR3 is 13 amino acids long. The V and J ends lost 4 bases and 0 bases respectively, with 7 bases between them. The CDR3 DNA sequence: TGTGCCAGCAGTTTTGACATCTCCTACGAGCAGTACTTC. Its protein product is CASSFDISYEQYF.

The chain links TRBV18 to TRBJ1-1, with D hard to call. V was cut by 4 bases and J by 4 bases, with 10 bases left in between. This CDR3 contains 13 residues. In germline, CDR1 is KGHSH, CDR2 LQKENI. CDR3 sequence: CASSQGSGTEAFF. CDR3 DNA sequence: TGTGCCAGCTCACAGGGCTCGGGCACTGAAGCTTTCTTT.

This clone was detected only a few times. The chain carries TRBV5-5 and TRBJ1-1; D unresolved. The CDR3 consists of 12 residues. V lost 3 bases to trimming and J lost 2 bases, with 5 bases between them. The germline V gene encodes CDR1 SGHKS and CDR2 YYEKEE (reference sequence). The CDR3 here is CASSWENTEAFF. The CDR3 DNA sequence: TGTGCCAGCAGCTGGGAAAACACTGAAGCTTTCTTT.

DNA of the CDR3: TGTGCCAGCAGCTCCGGACAGGGGAGAGATACGCAGTATTTT. Its translation: CASSSGQGRDTQYF. The chain combines TRBV11-2 with TRBJ2-3; 9 bases agree with TRBD1. In germline, CDR1 is SGHAT, CDR2 FQNNGV. Unmatched junction bases numbered 4, after V lost 4 bases and J lost 5 bases. This CDR3 has 14 amino acids.

The chain is built from TRBV7-3 and TRBJ1-2; 8 nucleotides match TRBD1. Germline V gene data show CDR1 as SGHTA and CDR2 as FQGTGA. The CDR3 spans 16 residues. V gave up 0 bases and J gave up 3 bases; unmatched junction bases: 6. CDR3 sequence: CASSLTAGTGDYGYTF. Written as DNA, the CDR3 is TGTGCCAGCAGCTTAACTGCTGGGACAGGAGACTATGGCTACACCTTC.

This rearrangement joins TRBV6-2 or TRBV6-3 to TRBJ1-6, with 7 positions matching TRBD1. Germline CDR1 reads MNHEY; CDR2 reads SVGEGT. The CDR3 runs 14 residues. The V gene end was trimmed by 4 bases and the J gene end by 9 bases; junction bases not matched to a gene: 6. The chain's CDR3 is CASSLTQGSSPLHF. The CDR3 coding sequence is TGTGCCAGCAGTTTAACACAGGGGAGTTCACCCCTCCACTTT.

The chain couples TRBV19 to TRBJ2-1; 7 bases match TRBD2. The CDR3 has 14 amino acids. Germline V CDR1 and CDR2: LNHDA, SQIVND (reference sequence). The V segment lost 3 bases and the J segment 8 bases; nucleotides outside the gene matches: 7. The CDR3 nucleotides read TGTGCCAGTAGTATTCGGCGGGAGCAGGATGAGCAGTTCTTC. Translating it yields CASSIRREQDEQFF.

The chain couples TRBV7-2 to TRBJ2-5, with D uncertain. Germline CDR1 and CDR2: SGHTA and FQGNSA. The CDR3 spans 12 residues. The germline V and J ends were trimmed by 3 bases and 5 bases, with 7 bases remaining between them. The CDR3 DNA follows: TGTGCCAGCAGCTTGGGGATCGAGACCCAGTACTTC. Amino acids: CASSLGIETQYF.